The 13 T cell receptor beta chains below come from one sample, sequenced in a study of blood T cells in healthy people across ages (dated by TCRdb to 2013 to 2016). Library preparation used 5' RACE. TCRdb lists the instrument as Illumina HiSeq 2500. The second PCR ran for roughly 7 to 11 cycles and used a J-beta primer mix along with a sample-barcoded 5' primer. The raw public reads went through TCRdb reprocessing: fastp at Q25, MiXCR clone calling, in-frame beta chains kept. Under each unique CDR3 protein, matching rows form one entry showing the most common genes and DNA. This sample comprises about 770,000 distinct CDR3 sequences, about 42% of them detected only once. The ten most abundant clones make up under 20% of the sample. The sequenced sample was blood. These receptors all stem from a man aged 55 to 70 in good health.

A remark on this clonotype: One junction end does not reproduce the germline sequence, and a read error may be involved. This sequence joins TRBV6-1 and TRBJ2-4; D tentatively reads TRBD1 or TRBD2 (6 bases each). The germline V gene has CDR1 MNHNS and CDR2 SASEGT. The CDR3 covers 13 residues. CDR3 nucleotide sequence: TGTACCAGCTGGGAGGACAGCACTACGAAGCAGTACTTC. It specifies CTSWEDSTTKQYF.

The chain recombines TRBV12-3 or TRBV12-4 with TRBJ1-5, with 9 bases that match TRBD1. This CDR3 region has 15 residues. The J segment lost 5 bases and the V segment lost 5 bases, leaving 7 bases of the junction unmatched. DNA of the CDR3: TGTGCCAGCAGTGTAGACAGGGGGGACGATCAGCCCCAGCATTTT. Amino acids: CASSVDRGDDQPQHF.

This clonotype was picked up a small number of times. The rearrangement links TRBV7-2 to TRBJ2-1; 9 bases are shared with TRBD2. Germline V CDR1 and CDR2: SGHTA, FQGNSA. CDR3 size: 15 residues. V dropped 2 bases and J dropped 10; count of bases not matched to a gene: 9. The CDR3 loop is CASSLSLRGGGEQFF. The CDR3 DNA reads TGTGCCAGCAGCTTAAGTTTGCGGGGGGGCGGGGAGCAGTTCTTC.

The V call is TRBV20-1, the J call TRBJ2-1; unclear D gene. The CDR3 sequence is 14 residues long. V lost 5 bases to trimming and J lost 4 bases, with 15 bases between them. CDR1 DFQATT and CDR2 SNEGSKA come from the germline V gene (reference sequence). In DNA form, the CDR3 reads TGCAGTGCTCCCAAGGGCTTACCTTACAATGAGCAGTTCTTC. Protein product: CSAPKGLPYNEQFF.

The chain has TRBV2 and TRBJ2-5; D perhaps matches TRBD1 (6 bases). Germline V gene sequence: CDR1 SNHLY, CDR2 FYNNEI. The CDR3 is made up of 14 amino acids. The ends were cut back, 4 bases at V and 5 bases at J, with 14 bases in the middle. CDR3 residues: CASSVAGARETQYF. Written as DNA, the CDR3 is TGTGCCAGCAGTGTTGCAGGGGCTAGGGAGACCCAGTACTTC.

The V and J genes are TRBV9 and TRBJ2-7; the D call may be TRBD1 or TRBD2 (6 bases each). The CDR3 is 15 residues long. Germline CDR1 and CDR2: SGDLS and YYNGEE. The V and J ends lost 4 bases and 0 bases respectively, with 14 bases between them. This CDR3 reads CASSPPGAGSYEQYF. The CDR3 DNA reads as TGTGCCAGCAGCCCCCCGGGGGCGGGCTCCTACGAGCAGTACTTC.

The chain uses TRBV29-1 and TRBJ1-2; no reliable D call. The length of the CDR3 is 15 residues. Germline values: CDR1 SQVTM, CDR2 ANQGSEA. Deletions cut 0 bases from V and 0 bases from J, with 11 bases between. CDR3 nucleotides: TGCAGCGTTGAAGAATCCGAGAGTTCTAACTATGGCTACACCTTC. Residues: CSVEESESSNYGYTF. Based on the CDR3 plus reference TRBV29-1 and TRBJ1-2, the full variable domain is SAVISQKPSRDICQRGTSLTIQCQVDSQVTMMFWYRQQPGQSLTLIATANQGSEATYESGFVIDKFPISRPNLTFSTLTVSNMSPEDSSIYLCSVEESESSNYGYTFGSGTRLTVV.

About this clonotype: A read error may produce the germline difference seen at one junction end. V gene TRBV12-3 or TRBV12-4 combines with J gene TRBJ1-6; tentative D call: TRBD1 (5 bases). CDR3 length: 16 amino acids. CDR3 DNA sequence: TGTGCCAGCAGTAGATCCGGGGCCACCCTTAATTCACCCCCCCACTTT. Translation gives CASSRSGATLNSPPHF.

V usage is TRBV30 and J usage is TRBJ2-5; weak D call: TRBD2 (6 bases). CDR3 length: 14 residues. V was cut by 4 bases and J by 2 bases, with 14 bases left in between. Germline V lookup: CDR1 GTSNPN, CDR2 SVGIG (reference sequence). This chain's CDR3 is CAWTPVAEQETQYF. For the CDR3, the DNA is TGTGCCTGGACCCCTGTAGCGGAGCAAGAGACCCAGTACTTC.

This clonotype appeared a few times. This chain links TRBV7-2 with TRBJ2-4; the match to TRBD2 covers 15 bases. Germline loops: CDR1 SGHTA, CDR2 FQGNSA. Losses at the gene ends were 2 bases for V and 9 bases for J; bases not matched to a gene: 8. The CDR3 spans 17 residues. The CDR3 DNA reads TGTGCCAGCAGCTTATACGGACTAGCGGGGGGGCTCGGCATTCAGTACTTC. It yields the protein CASSLYGLAGGLGIQYF. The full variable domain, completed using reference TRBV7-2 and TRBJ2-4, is GAGVSQSPSNKVTEKGKDVELRCDPISGHTALYWYRQSLGQGLEFLIYFQGNSAPDKSGLPSDRFSAERTGGSVSTLTIQRTQQEDSAVYLCASSLYGLAGGLGIQYFGAGTRLSVL.

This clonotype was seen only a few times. CDR3 protein: CASSPPQHQETQYF. For the CDR3, the DNA is TGTGCCAGCAGTCCACCGCAACACCAAGAGACCCAGTACTTC. The rearrangement links TRBV6-2 or TRBV6-3 to TRBJ2-5; no reliable D call. CDR1 MNHEY and CDR2 SVGEGT come from the germline V gene. Trimming shortened V by 5 bases and J by 0 bases, and 10 bases separated the two germline ends. The CDR3 loop spans 14 amino acids.

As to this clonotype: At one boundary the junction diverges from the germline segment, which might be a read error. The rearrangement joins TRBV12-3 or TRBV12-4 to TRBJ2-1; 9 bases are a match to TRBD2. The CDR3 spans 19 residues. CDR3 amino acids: CTSSQKGQTAGGSYNEQFF. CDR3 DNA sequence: TGTACCAGCAGTCAAAAAGGACAGACAGCGGGGGGATCCTACAATGAGCAGTTCTTC.

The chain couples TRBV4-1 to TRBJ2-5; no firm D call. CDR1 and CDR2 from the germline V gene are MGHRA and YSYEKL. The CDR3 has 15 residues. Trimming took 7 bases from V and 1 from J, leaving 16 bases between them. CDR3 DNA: TGCGCCAGCAACCGATCCCTGGACGGCCAAGAGACCCAGTACTTC. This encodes CASNRSLDGQETQYF.